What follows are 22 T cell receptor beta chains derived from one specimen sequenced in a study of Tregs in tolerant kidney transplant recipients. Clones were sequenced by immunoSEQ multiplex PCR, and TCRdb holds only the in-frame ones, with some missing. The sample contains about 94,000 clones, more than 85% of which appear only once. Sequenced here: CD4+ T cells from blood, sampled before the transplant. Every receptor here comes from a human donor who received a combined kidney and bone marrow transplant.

The CDR3 spells CASSSRQARNQPQHF. The CDR3 coding sequence is TGTGCCAGCAGTTCTAGACAGGCTCGTAATCAGCCCCAGCATTTT. The chain recombines TRBV7-3 with TRBJ1-5; D is possibly TRBD1 (6 bases). Trimming pared 6 bases from V and 4 bases from J, leaving 16 bases between. CDR3 length: 15 residues. The germline gives CDR1 SGHTA, CDR2 FQGTGA.

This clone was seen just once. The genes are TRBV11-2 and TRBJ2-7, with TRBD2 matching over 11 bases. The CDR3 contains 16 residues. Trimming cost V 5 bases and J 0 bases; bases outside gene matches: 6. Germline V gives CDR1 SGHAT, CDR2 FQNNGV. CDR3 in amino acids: CASSPRGLAASYEQYF. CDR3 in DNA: TGTGCCAGCAGCCCGAGGGGACTAGCGGCCTCCTACGAGCAGTACTTC. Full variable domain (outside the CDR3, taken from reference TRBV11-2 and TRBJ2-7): EAGVAQSPRYKIIEKRQSVAFWCNPISGHATLYWYQQILGQGPKLLIQFQNNGVVDDSQLPKDRFSAERLKGVDSTLKIQPAKLEDSAVYLCASSPRGLAASYEQYFGPGTRLTVT.

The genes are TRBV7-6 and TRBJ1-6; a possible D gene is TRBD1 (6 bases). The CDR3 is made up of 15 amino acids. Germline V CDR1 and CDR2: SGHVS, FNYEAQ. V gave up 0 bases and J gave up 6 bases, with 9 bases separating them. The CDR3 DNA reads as TGTGCCAGCAGCTTAGCAGGGGGGGGTAATTCACCCCTCCACTTT. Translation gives CASSLAGGGNSPLHF. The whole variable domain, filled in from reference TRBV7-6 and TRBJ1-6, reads GAGVSQSPRYKVTKRGQDVALRCDPISGHVSLYWYRQALGQGPEFLTYFNYEAQQDKSGLPNDRFSAERPEGSISTLTIQRTEQRDSAMYRCASSLAGGGNSPLHFGNGTRLTVT.

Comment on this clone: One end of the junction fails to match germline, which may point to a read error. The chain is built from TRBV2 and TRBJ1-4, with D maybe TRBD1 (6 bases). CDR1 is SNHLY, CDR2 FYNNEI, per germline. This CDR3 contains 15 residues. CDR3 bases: TGTGTCAGCAGTGAAGCCGGGACATCTTGGGAAAAACTGTTTTTT. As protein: CVSSEAGTSWEKLFF. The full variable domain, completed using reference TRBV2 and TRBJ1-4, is EPEVTQTPSHQVTQMGQEVILRCVPISNHLYFYWYRQILGQKVEFLVSFYNNEISEKSEIFDDQFSVERPDGSNFTLKIRSTKLEDSAMYFCVSSEAGTSWEKLFFGSGTQLSVL.

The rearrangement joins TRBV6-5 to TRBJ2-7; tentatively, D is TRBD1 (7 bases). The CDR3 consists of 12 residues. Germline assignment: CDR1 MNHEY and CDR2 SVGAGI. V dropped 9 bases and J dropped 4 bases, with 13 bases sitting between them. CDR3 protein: CARRGDSYEQYF. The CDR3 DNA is TGTGCCAGAAGGGGGGACAGTTACGAGCAGTACTTC.

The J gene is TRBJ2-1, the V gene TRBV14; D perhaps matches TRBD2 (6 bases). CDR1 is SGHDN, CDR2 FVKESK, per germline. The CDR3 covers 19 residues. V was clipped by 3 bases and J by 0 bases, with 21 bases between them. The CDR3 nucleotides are TGTGCCAGCAGCCAGTTTGGGTTAGCGGCGGGGAGCTCCTACAATGAGCAGTTCTTC. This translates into CASSQFGLAAGSSYNEQFF.

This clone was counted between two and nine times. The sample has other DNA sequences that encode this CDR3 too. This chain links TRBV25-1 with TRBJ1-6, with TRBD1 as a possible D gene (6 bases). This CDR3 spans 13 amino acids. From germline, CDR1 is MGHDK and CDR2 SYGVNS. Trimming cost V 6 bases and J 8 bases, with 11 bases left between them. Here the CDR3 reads CASSRGVDSPLHF. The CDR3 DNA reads TGTGCCAGCAGCAGGGGTGTCGATTCACCCCTCCACTTT.

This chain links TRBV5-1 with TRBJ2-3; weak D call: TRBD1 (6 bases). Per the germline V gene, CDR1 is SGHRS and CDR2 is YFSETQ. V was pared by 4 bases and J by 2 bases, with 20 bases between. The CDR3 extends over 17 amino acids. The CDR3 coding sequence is TGCGCCAGCAGCCTGACTACAGGGCAGTTACCCACAGATACGCAGTATTTT. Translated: CASSLTTGQLPTDTQYF.

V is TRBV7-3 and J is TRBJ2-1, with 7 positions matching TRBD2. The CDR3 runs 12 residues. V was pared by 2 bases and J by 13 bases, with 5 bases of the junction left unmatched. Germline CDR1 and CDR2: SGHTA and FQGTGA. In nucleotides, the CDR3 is TGTGCCAGCAGCTTATCTAGCGGAGACCAGTTCTTC. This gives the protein CASSLSSGDQFF.

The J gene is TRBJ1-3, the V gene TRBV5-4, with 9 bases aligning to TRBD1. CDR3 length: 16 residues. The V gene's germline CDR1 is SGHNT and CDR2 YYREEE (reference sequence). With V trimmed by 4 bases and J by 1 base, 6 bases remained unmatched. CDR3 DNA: TGTGCCAGCAGCAAACCCGGGACAGGGTCTGGAAACACCATATATTTT. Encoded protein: CASSKPGTGSGNTIYF.

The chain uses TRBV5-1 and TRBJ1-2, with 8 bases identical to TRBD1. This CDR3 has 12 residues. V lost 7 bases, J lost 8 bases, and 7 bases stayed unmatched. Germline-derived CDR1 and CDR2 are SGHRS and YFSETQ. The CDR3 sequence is CASGQGALGYTF. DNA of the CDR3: TGCGCCAGCGGGCAGGGGGCATTGGGCTACACCTTC.

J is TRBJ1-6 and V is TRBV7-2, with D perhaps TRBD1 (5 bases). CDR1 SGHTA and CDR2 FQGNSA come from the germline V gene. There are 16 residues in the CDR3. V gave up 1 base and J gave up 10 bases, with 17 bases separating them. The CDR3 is CASSLVIRQGGSPLHF. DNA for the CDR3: TGTGCCAGCAGCTTAGTAATTCGGCAGGGAGGCTCACCCCTCCACTTT.

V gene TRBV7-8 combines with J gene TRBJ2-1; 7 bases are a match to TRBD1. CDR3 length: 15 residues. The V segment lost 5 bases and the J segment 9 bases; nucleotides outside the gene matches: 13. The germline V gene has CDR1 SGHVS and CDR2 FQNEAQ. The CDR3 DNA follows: TGTGCCAGCAGCAAAAGACAGGGATGGTCGGCTGAGCAGTTCTTC. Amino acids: CASSKRQGWSAEQFF.

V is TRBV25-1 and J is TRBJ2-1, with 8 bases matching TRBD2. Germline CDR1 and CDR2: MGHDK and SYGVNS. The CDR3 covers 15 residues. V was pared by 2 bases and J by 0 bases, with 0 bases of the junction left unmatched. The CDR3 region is CASSELAGSYNEQFF. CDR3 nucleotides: TGTGCCAGCAGTGAACTAGCGGGCTCCTACAATGAGCAGTTCTTC.

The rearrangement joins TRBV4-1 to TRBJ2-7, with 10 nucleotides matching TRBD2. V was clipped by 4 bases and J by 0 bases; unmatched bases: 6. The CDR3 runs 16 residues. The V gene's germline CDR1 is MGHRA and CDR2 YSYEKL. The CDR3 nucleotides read TGCGCCAGCAGCCGGACTAGCGGCCAAAGCTCCTACGAGCAGTACTTC. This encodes CASSRTSGQSSYEQYF.

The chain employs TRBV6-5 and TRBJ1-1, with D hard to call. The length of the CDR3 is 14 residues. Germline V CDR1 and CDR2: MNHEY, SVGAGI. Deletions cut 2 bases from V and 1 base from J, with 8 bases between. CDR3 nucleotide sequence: TGTGCCAGCAGTTACCGAGGGTCGAACACTGAAGCTTTCTTT. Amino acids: CASSYRGSNTEAFF.

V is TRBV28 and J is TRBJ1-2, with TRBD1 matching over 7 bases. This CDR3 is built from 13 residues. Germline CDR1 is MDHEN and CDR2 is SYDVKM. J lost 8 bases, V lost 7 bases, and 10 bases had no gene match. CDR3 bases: TGTGCCAGCACCTATACAGGGGTCTCGGGCTACACCTTC. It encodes CASTYTGVSGYTF.

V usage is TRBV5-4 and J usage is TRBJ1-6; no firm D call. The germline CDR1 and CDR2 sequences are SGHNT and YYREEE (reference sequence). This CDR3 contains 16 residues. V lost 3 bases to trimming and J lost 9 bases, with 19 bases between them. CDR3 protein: CASSYERGDRTSPLHF. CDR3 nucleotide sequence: TGTGCCAGCAGCTATGAACGGGGAGACCGAACTTCACCCCTCCACTTT.

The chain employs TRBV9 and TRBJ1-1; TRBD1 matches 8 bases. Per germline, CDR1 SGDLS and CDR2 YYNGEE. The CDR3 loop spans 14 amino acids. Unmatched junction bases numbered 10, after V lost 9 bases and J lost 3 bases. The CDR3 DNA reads TGTGCCACCGGCAGGGGGCCATTAGACACTGAAGCTTTCTTT. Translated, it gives CATGRGPLDTEAFF.

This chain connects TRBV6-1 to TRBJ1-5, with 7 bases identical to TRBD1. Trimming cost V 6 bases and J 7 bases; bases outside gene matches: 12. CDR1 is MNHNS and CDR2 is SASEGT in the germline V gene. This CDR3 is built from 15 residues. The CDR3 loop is CASRGLRQGGQPQHF. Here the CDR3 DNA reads TGTGCCAGCAGGGGTCTTCGACAGGGAGGACAGCCCCAGCATTTT.

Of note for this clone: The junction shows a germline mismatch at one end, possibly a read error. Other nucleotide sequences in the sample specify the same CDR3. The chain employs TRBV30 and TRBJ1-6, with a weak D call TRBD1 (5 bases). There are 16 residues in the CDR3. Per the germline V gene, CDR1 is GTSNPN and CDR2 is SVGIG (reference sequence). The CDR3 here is CAWRRKGVTYNSPLHF. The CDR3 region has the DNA TGTGCCTGGAGAAGAAAAGGGGTGACCTATAATTCCCCCCTCCACTTT.

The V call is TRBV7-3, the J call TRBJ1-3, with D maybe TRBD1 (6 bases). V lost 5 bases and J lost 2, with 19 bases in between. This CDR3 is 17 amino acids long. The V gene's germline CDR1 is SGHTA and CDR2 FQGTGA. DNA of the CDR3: TGTGCCAGCAGCCCATCGGGCGGGGGCGCGACTGGAAACACCATATATTTT. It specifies CASSPSGGGATGNTIYF. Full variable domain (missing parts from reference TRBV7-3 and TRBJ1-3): GAGVSQTPSNKVTEKGKYVELRCDPISGHTALYWYRQSLGQGPEFLIYFQGTGAADDSGLPNDRFFAVRPEGSVSTLKIQRTERGDSAVYLCASSPSGGGATGNTIYFGEGSWLTVV.